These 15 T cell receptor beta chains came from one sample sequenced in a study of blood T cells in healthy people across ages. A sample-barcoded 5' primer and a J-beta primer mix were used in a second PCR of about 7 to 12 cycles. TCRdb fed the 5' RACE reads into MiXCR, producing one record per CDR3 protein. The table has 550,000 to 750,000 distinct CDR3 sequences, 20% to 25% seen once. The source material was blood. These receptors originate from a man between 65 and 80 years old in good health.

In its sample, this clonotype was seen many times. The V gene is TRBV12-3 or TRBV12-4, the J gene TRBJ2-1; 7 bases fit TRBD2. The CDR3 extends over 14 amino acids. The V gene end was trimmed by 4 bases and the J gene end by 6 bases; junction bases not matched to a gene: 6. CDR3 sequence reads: CASSSGLDGNEQFF. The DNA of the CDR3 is TGTGCCAGCAGTTCTGGACTAGATGGCAATGAGCAGTTCTTC.

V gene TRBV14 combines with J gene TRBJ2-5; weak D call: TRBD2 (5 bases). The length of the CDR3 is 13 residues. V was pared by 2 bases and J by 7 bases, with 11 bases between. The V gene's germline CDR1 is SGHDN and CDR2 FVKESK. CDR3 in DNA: TGTGCCAGCAGCCAATACCCTGAGGGGACCCAGTACTTC. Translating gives CASSQYPEGTQYF.

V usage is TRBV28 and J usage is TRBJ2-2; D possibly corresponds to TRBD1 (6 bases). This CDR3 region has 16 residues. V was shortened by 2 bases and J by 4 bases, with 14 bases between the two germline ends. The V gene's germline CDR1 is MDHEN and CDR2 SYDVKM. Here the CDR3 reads CASSLRGYSFTGELFF. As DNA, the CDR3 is TGTGCCAGCAGTTTAAGGGGGTATTCCTTCACCGGGGAGCTGTTTTTT.

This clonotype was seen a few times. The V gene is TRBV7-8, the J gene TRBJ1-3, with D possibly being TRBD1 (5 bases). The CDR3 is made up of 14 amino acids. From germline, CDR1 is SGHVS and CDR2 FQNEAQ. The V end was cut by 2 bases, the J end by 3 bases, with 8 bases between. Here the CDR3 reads CASSLQGVGNTIYF. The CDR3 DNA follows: TGTGCCAGCAGCTTACAGGGAGTTGGAAACACCATATATTTT.

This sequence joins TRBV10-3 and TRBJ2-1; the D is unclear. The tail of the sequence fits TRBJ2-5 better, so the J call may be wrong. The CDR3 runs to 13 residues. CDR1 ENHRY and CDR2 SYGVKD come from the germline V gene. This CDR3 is CAISEGEQETQYF. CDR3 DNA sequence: TGTGCCATCAGTGAGGGGGAACAAGAGACCCAGTACTTC.

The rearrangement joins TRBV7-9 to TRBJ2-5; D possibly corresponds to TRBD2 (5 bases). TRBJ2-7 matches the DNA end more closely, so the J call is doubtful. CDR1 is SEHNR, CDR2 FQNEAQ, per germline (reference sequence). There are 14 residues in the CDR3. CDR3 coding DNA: TGTGCCAGCAGCTTAGCCAGCGGATCCAACGAGCAGTACTTC. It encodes CASSLASGSNEQYF.

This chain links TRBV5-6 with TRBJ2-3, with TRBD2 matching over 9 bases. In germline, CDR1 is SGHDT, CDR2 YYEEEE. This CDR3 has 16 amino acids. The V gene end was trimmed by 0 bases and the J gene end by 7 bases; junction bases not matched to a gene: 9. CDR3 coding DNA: TGTGCCAGCAGCTTGGATGGTAGCGGGAGATGGAATACGCAGTATTTT. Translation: CASSLDGSGRWNTQYF. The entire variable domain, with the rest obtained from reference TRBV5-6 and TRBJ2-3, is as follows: DAGVTQSPTHLIKTRGQQVTLRCSPKSGHDTVSWYQQALGQGPQFIFQYYEEEERQRGNFPDRFSGHQFPNYSSELNVNALLLGDSALYLCASSLDGSGRWNTQYFGPGTRLTVL.

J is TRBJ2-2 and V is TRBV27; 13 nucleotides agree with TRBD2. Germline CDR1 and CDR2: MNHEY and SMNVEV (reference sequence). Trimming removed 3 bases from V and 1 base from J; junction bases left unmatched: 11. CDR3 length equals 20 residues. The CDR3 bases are TGTGCCAGCAGTTTCAAGTGGACTAGCGGGAGTTTCCAGAACACCGGGGAGCTGTTTTTT. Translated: CASSFKWTSGSFQNTGELFF.

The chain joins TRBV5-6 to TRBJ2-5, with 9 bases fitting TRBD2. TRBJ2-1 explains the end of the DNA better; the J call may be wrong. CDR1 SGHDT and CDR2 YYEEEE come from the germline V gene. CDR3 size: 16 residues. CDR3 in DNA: TGTGCCAGCAGCTTGGCGGGCGGGAGGGCCTACAATGAGCAGTTCTTC. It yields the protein CASSLAGGRAYNEQFF.

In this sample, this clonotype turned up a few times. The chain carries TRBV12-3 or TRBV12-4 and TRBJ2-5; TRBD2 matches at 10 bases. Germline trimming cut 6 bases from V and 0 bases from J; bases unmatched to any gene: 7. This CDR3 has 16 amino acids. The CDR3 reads CASSPKLAGYQETQYF. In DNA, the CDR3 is TGTGCCAGCAGCCCAAAACTAGCGGGGTACCAAGAGACCCAGTACTTC.

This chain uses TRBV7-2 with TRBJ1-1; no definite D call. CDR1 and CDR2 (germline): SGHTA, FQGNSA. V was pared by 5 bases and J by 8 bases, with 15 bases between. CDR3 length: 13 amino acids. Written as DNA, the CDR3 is TGTGCCAGCAGCAGTGGACGGTCCGTAGAAGCTTTCTTT. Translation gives CASSSGRSVEAFF.

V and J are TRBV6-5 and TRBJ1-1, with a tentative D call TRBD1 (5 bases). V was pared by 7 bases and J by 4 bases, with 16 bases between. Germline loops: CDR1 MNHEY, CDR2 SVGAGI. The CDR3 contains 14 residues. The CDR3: CASTTLGGATEAFF. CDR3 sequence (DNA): TGTGCCAGCACCACACTCGGAGGGGCCACTGAAGCTTTCTTT.

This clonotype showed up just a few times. The CDR3 here is CSVTDTGSNYEQYF. CDR3 DNA: TGCAGCGTGACGGATACAGGGTCCAACTACGAGCAGTACTTC. The chain joins TRBV29-1 to TRBJ2-7; D might be TRBD1 (6 bases). V was cut by 6 bases and J by 3 bases, with 18 bases left in between. CDR1 is SQVTM and CDR2 is ANQGSEA in the germline V gene. This CDR3 contains 14 residues.

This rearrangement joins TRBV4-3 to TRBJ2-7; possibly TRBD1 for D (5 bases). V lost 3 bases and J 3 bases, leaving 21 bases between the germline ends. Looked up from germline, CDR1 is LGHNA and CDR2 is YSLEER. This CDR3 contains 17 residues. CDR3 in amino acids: CASSQKGSADQDYEQYF. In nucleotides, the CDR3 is TGCGCCAGCAGCCAGAAGGGGTCTGCAGACCAGGACTACGAGCAGTACTTC.

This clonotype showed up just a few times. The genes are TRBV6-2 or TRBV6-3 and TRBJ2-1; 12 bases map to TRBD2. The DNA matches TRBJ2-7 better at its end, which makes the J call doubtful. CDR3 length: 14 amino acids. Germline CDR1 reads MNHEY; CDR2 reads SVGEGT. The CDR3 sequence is CASSRTSGMLEQYF. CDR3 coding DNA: TGTGCCAGCAGTAGGACTAGCGGGATGCTCGAGCAGTACTTC.